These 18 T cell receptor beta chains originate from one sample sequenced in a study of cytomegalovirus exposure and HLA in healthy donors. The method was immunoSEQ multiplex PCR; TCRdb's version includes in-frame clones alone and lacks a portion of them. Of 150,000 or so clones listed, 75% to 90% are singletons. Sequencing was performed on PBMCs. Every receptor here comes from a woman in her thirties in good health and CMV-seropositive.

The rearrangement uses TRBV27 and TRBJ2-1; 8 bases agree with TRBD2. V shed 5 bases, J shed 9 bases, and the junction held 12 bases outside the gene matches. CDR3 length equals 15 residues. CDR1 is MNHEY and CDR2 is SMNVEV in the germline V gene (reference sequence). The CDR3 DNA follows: TGTGCCAGCAGTACGGGAGGGATGATGGTTGGTGAGCAGTTCTTC. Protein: CASSTGGMMVGEQFF.

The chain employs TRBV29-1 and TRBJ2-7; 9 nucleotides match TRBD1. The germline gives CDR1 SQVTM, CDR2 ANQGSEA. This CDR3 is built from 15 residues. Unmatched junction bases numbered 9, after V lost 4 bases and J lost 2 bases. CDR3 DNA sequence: TGCAGCGTTGCCGGACAGGGGAACCCTCCCTACGAGCAGTACTTC. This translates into CSVAGQGNPPYEQYF.

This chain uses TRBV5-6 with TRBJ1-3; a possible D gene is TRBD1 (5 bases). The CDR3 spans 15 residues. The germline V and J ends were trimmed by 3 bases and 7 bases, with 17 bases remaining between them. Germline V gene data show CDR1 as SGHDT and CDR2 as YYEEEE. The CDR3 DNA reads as TGTGCCAGCAGCTGGGGGGTAACGGAGGGGAACACCATATATTTT. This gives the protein CASSWGVTEGNTIYF.

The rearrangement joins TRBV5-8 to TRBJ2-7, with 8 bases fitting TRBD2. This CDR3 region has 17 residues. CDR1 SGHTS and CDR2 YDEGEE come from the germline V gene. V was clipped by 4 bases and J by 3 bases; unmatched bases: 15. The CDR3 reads CASSTSWIAGTHYEQYF. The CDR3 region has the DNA TGTGCCAGCAGCACCTCGTGGATAGCGGGAACCCACTACGAGCAGTACTTC.

As DNA, the CDR3 is TGTGCCAGCAGGCGGGAGGGCCATGAGCAGTTCTTC. Protein sequence: CASRREGHEQFF. The genes are TRBV5-5 and TRBJ2-1; 9 bases map to TRBD2. V lost 5 bases and J lost 8; bases outside the gene matches: 2. Germline values: CDR1 SGHKS, CDR2 YYEKEE (reference sequence). The CDR3 has 12 amino acids. Looking up the rest from reference TRBV5-5 and TRBJ2-1 gives the full variable domain: DAGVTQSPTHLIKTRGQQVTLRCSPISGHKSVSWYQQVLGQGPQFIFQYYEKEERGRGNFPDRFSARQFPNYSSELNVNALLLGDSALYLCASRREGHEQFFGPGTRLTVL.

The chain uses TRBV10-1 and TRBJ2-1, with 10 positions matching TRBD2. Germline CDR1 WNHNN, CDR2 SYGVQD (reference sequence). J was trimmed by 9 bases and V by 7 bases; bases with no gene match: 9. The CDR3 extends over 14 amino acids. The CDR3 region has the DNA TGCGCCAGCACTTTGGCTAGCGGGAGTTGTGAGCAGTTCTTC. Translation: CASTLASGSCEQFF.

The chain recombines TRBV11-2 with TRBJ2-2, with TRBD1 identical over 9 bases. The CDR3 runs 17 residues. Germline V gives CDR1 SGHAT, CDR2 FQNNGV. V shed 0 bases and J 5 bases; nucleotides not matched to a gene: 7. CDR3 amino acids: CASSLDRGTGRTGELFF. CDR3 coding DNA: TGTGCCAGCAGCTTAGATCGGGGGACAGGGCGAACCGGGGAGCTGTTTTTT. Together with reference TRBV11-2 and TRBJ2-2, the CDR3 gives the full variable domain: EAGVAQSPRYKIIEKRQSVAFWCNPISGHATLYWYQQILGQGPKLLIQFQNNGVVDDSQLPKDRFSAERLKGVDSTLKIQPAKLEDSAVYLCASSLDRGTGRTGELFFGEGSRLTVL.

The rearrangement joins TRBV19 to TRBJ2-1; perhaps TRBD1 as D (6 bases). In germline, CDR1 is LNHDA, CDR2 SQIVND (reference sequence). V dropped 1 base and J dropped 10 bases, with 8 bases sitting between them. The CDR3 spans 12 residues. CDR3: CASSIGGTEQFF. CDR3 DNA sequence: TGTGCCAGTAGTATAGGGGGGACAGAGCAGTTCTTC.

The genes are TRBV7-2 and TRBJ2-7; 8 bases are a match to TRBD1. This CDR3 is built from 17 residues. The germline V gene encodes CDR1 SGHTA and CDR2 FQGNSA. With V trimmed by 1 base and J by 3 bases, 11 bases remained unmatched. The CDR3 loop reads CASSLGADRGFYYEQYF. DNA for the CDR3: TGTGCCAGCAGCTTAGGGGCCGACAGGGGATTTTACTACGAGCAGTACTTC.

CDR3 nucleotides: TGTGCCAGCAGTTCCTCTAGCACAGATACGCAGTATTTT. As protein: CASSSSSTDTQYF. The chain links TRBV27 to TRBJ2-3; no clear D gene. CDR1 is MNHEY, CDR2 SMNVEV, per germline (reference sequence). This CDR3 has 13 amino acids. Trimming removed 4 bases at V and 0 bases at J, with 5 bases between.

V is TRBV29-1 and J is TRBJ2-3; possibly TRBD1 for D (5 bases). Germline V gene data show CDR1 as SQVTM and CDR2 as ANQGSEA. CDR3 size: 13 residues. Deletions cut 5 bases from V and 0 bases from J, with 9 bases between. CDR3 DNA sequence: TGCAGCGTTAGACAGCCTAGCACAGATACGCAGTATTTT. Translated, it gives CSVRQPSTDTQYF.

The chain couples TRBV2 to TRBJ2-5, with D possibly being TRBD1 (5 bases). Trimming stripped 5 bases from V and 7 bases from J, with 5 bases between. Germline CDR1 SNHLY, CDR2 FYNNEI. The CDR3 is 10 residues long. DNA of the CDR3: TGTGCCAGCAGTCAGGGGACCCAGTACTTC. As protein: CASSQGTQYF.

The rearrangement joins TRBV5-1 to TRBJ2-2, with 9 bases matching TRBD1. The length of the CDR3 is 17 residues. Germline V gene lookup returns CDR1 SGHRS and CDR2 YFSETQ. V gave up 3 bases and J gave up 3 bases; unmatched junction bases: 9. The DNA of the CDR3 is TGCGCCAGCAGCTCGACCCCCGGGACAGGGTACACCGGGGAGCTGTTTTTT. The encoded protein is CASSSTPGTGYTGELFF.

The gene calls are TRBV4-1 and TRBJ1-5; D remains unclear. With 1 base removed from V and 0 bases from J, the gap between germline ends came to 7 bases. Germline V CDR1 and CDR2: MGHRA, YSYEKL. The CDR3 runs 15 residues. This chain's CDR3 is CASSQAGDSNQPQHF. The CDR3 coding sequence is TGCGCCAGCAGCCAAGCAGGTGATAGCAATCAGCCCCAGCATTTT.

CDR3 loop: CASSLEFSRNNEQFF. The CDR3 region has the DNA TGTGCCAGCAGCTTAGAATTTAGTCGTAACAATGAGCAGTTCTTC. V is TRBV7-9 and J is TRBJ2-1, with D hard to call. Germline-derived CDR1 and CDR2 are SEHNR and FQNEAQ (reference sequence). CDR3 length equals 15 residues. Trimming cost V 1 base and J 5 bases, with 12 bases left between them.

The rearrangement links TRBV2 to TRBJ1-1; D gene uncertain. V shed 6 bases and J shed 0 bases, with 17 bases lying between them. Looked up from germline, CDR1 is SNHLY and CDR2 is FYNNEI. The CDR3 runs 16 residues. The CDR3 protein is CASRTPPRALNTEAFF. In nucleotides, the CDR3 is TGTGCCAGCAGGACTCCCCCGAGGGCACTGAACACTGAAGCTTTCTTT.

CDR3 bases: TGCGCCAGCAGCTTGTACGGTGAGCAGTTCTTC. Its translation is CASSLYGEQFF. This sequence joins TRBV5-1 and TRBJ2-1; D remains ambiguous. V shed 1 base and J shed 9 bases, with 5 bases lying between them. This CDR3 region has 11 residues. CDR1 and CDR2 (germline): SGHRS, YFSETQ.

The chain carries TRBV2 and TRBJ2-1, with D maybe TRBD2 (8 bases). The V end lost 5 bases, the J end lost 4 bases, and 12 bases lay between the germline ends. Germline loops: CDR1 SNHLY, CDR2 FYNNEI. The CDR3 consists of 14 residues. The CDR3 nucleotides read TGTGCCAGCAGTCGGGAGGGGGCGTACAATGAGCAGTTCTTC. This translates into CASSREGAYNEQFF.